The 4 T cell receptor beta chains below were found in one sample sequenced in a study of kidney transplant recipient with SARS-CoV-2 infection. From the reads, TCRdb called clonotypes with MiXCR, one entry per CDR3 protein. The table records roughly 230,000 distinct CDR3 sequences, under 30% of them present only once. The material was a blood sample, obtained at baseline and around day 120 from a kidney transplant recipient. These receptors originate from a young adult male patient who had COVID-19 and was a kidney transplant recipient. The graft donor may have given rise to some T cells.

To note about this clonotype: This may come from a read error, since a much larger clone is one base off. CDR3 residues: CSARLAGGPEQFF. The DNA of the CDR3 is TGCAGTGCTAGGCTAGCGGGAGGGCCCGAGCAGTTCTTC. This sequence joins TRBV20-1 and TRBJ2-7, with 12 nucleotides matching TRBD2. The end of the DNA is better explained by TRBJ2-1, so the J call may be wrong. The CDR3 covers 13 residues. Germline CDR1 and CDR2: DFQATT and SNEGSKA (reference sequence).

This clonotype came up many times. V and J are TRBV19 and TRBJ1-5; the match to TRBD1 covers 8 bases. The CDR3 covers 15 residues. The trim removed 4 bases at V and 0 bases at J, leaving 2 bases unmatched. CDR1 and CDR2 from the germline V gene are LNHDA and SQIVND (reference sequence). The CDR3 DNA is TGTGCCAGTAGTAGCACAGGGGGTAGCAATCAGCCCCAGCATTTT. It encodes CASSSTGGSNQPQHF. Filled out from reference TRBV19 and TRBJ1-5, the complete variable domain reads DGGITQSPKYLFRKEGQNVTLSCEQNLNHDAMYWYRQDPGQGLRLIYYSQIVNDFQKGDIAEGYSVSREKKESFPLTVTSAQKNPTAFYLCASSSTGGSNQPQHFGDGTRLSIL.

As for this clonotype: A much bigger clone sits one base away, suggesting this may be a read error. The chain uses TRBV6-2 or TRBV6-3 and TRBJ1-2; D is unclear. V was trimmed by 5 bases and J by 4 bases, leaving 23 bases between them. From germline, CDR1 is MNHEY and CDR2 SVGEGT. This CDR3 has 17 residues. CDR3 DNA sequence: TGTGCCAGCAGTATAGTGCCCTGCATCGAAAAGACCTATGGCTACACCTTC. Translation: CASSIVPCIEKTYGYTF.

This clonotype was seen repeatedly, ten times or more. V and J are TRBV6-5 and TRBJ2-7; D might be TRBD1 (5 bases). The germline CDR1 and CDR2 sequences are MNHEY and SVGAGI. The CDR3 covers 13 residues. The V and J ends lost 7 bases and 10 bases respectively, with 20 bases between them. DNA of the CDR3: TGTGCCAGCACCCAAAGACCCCAGGGTATTCAGTACTTC. Translation: CASTQRPQGIQYF.